One and the same sample provided the 30 T cell receptor beta chains below, sequenced in a study of blood T cell repertoires in COVID-19. Generated by immunoSEQ multiplex PCR, the TCRdb table keeps only in-frame clones and is missing some. The sample includes 300,000 to 400,000 clones, over 80% seen only once; the top ten take under 6%. What was sequenced was PBMCs or T cells enriched from blood (not recorded which). The source of these receptors is a man younger than 45 who had recovered from COVID-19.

V is TRBV4-1 and J is TRBJ1-4; unclear D gene. Germline-derived CDR1 and CDR2 are MGHRA and YSYEKL. Trimming took 0 bases from V and 2 from J, leaving 10 bases between them. The CDR3 runs to 16 residues. This chain's CDR3 is CASSQDAGSTNEKLFF. CDR3 nucleotides: TGCGCCAGCAGCCAAGATGCGGGAAGCACTAATGAAAAACTGTTTTTT.

CDR3 amino acids: CASSLGQVGETQYF. For the CDR3, the DNA is TGTGCCAGCTCGCTGGGACAGGTAGGGGAGACCCAGTACTTC. The chain combines TRBV18 with TRBJ2-5, with TRBD1 identical over 8 bases. The CDR3 loop spans 14 amino acids. Looked up from germline, CDR1 is KGHSH and CDR2 is LQKENI. The V and J ends lost 6 bases and 5 bases, in that order; junction bases with no gene match: 8.

J is TRBJ1-4 and V is TRBV23-1, with 8 bases identical to TRBD1. TRBV23-1 carries the ORF label, with uncertain function. The CDR3 consists of 18 residues. The V gene end was trimmed by 0 bases and the J gene end by 7 bases; junction bases not matched to a gene: 13. The CDR3 nucleotides read TGCGCCAGCAGTCAATCGCCCGGGACAGGAGGGGGGGTTGAAAAACTGTTTTTT. This translates into CASSQSPGTGGGVEKLFF.

The rearrangement uses TRBV3-1 (or the pseudogene TRBV3-2) and TRBJ1-6, with D hard to call. Trimming stripped 2 bases from V and 10 bases from J, with 21 bases between. The CDR3 sequence is 17 residues long. From germline, CDR1 is LGHDT and CDR2 YNNKEL (reference sequence). The CDR3 nucleotides are TGTGCCAGCAGCCAAAGTAGCCCCACTAGCTCGAACTCACCCCTCCACTTT. This codes for CASSQSSPTSSNSPLHF.

This chain connects TRBV3-1 (or the pseudogene TRBV3-2) to TRBJ1-2; 7 bases agree with TRBD1. This CDR3 is built from 13 residues. The V gene end was trimmed by 5 bases and the J gene end by 4 bases; junction bases not matched to a gene: 4. Germline lookup yields CDR1 LGHDT and CDR2 YNNKEL (reference sequence). The CDR3: CASSSGDSYGYTF. The CDR3 nucleotides are TGTGCCAGCAGCTCTGGGGACAGCTATGGCTACACCTTC.

The chain joins TRBV19 to TRBJ2-3; 8 bases are shared with TRBD1. Trimming took 1 base from V and 4 from J; bases not matched to a gene: 4. The CDR3 covers 15 residues. Germline V gene sequence: CDR1 LNHDA, CDR2 SQIVND (reference sequence). Written as DNA, the CDR3 is TGTGCCAGTAGTATAGGGCAGGGGGCGTCAGATACGCAGTATTTT. It yields the protein CASSIGQGASDTQYF. The full variable domain, with the rest looked up from reference TRBV19 and TRBJ2-3, is DGGITQSPKYLFRKEGQNVTLSCEQNLNHDAMYWYRQDPGQGLRLIYYSQIVNDFQKGDIAEGYSVSREKKESFPLTVTSAQKNPTAFYLCASSIGQGASDTQYFGPGTRLTVL.

This clone was counted a single time. The chain employs TRBV2 and TRBJ1-2; 8 bases are shared with TRBD1. There are 14 residues in the CDR3. After removal of 8 bases from V and 8 bases from J, the junction contained 13 bases not matched to a gene. CDR1 and CDR2 from the germline V gene are SNHLY and FYNNEI. The CDR3 loop reads CASGANTGGRGYTF. CDR3 coding DNA: TGTGCCAGCGGAGCGAATACAGGGGGACGGGGCTACACCTTC. The full variable domain, its missing parts supplied by reference TRBV2 and TRBJ1-2, is EPEVTQTPSHQVTQMGQEVILRCVPISNHLYFYWYRQILGQKVEFLVSFYNNEISEKSEIFDDQFSVERPDGSNFTLKIRSTKLEDSAMYFCASGANTGGRGYTFGSGTRLTVV.

This sequence joins TRBV6-5 and TRBJ1-2, with D hard to call. The CDR3 runs to 14 residues. Germline-derived CDR1 and CDR2 are MNHEY and SVGAGI. Trimming stripped 6 bases from V and 5 bases from J, with 16 bases between. The CDR3 protein is CASSVERGSYGYTF. The CDR3, as DNA: TGTGCCAGCAGCGTGGAGAGAGGGTCATATGGCTACACCTTC.

V gene TRBV3-1 (or the pseudogene TRBV3-2) combines with J gene TRBJ2-1; 8 bases map to TRBD1. The CDR3 has 16 amino acids. Germline V lookup: CDR1 LGHDT, CDR2 YNNKEL (reference sequence). The V segment lost 2 bases and the J segment 6 bases; nucleotides outside the gene matches: 9. In DNA form, the CDR3 reads TGTGCCAGCAGCCAACTATGGACAGGGTTAATCAATGAGCAGTTCTTC. Its translation is CASSQLWTGLINEQFF.

The chain joins TRBV15 to TRBJ1-2; TRBD1 agrees at 7 bases. J was trimmed by 8 bases and V by 0 bases; bases with no gene match: 6. Germline V lookup: CDR1 LNHNV, CDR2 YYDKDF (reference sequence). The CDR3 consists of 14 residues. CDR3 bases: TGTGCCACCAGCAGAGATGTAGGGGGCCAGGGCTACACCTTC. This encodes CATSRDVGGQGYTF.

The CDR3 nucleotides are TGTGCCATAGAAGGCCCAGGGACACAGGACAGGGACACAGATACGCAGTATTTT. Translating it yields CAIEGPGTQDRDTDTQYF. V is TRBV10-3 and J is TRBJ2-3; 8 positions agree with TRBD1. J lost 2 bases, V lost 9 bases, and 19 bases had no gene match. This CDR3 is 18 amino acids long. Germline V lookup: CDR1 ENHRY, CDR2 SYGVKD.

The CDR3 coding sequence is TGTGCCAGCAGGTCTTTTGCGGGGGCGAGCTATGGCTACACCTTC. The encoded protein is CASRSFAGASYGYTF. This chain links TRBV28 with TRBJ1-2; D is possibly TRBD1 (6 bases). V lost 6 bases, J lost 4 bases, and 18 bases lay in between. The CDR3 has 15 amino acids. Per germline, CDR1 MDHEN and CDR2 SYDVKM.

The V call is TRBV11-3, the J call TRBJ1-1, with 8 bases that match TRBD1. CDR3 length equals 15 residues. The germline V gene encodes CDR1 SGHNT and CDR2 YENEEA. J was trimmed by 3 bases and V by 5 bases; bases with no gene match: 8. The CDR3 loop is CASSPGQGDYTEAFF. The CDR3 nucleotides are TGTGCCAGCAGCCCCGGACAGGGTGATTACACTGAAGCTTTCTTT.

The chain uses TRBV24-1 and TRBJ2-4; no clear D gene. This CDR3 spans 16 amino acids. V lost 4 bases and J lost 6, with 18 bases in between. Germline CDR1 is KGHDR and CDR2 is SFDVKD. CDR3 sequence: CATSDSFSLFGNIQYF. The CDR3 nucleotides read TGTGCCACCAGTGACTCTTTTAGCCTATTCGGAAACATTCAGTACTTC.

CDR3 DNA sequence: TGTGCCAGCAGCTTAGTGGATAGCGGGGTGTACAATGAGCAGTTCTTC. As protein: CASSLVDSGVYNEQFF. The chain has TRBV11-2 and TRBJ2-1; 8 bases are shared with TRBD2. Germline CDR1 reads SGHAT; CDR2 reads FQNNGV. The CDR3 loop spans 16 amino acids. The junction had 6 bases not matched to a gene; V was cut back by 1 base and J by 4 bases.

The rearrangement joins TRBV19 to TRBJ1-1, with 8 nucleotides matching TRBD1. This CDR3 is built from 18 residues. Germline V gene data show CDR1 as LNHDA and CDR2 as SQIVND (reference sequence). The V segment lost 0 bases and the J segment 4 bases; nucleotides outside the gene matches: 13. In DNA form, the CDR3 reads TGTGCCAGTAGTATAGAACCATCCAGGGGGCCGCGAGGCACTGAAGCTTTCTTT. Translated: CASSIEPSRGPRGTEAFF.

The V call is TRBV7-8, the J call TRBJ2-7; the D is unclear. Germline V gene sequence: CDR1 SGHVS, CDR2 FQNEAQ. Trimming took 1 base from V and 6 from J, leaving 7 bases between them. This CDR3 is 12 amino acids long. This CDR3 reads CASSLGVSEQYF. The CDR3 bases are TGTGCCAGCAGCTTAGGAGTGAGCGAGCAGTACTTC.

The J gene is TRBJ2-7, the V gene TRBV5-5, with D perhaps TRBD1 (6 bases). This CDR3 has 13 amino acids. V shed 7 bases and J shed 2 bases, with 13 bases lying between them. CDR1 is SGHKS and CDR2 is YYEKEE in the germline V gene (reference sequence). In nucleotides, the CDR3 is TGTGCCAGCGGGCAGGGGCTAACCTACGAGCAGTACTTC. It translates to CASGQGLTYEQYF.

The count of this clone is one. The chain has TRBV6-5 and TRBJ2-1, with TRBD2 matching 12 bases. The CDR3 is 15 residues long. J gave up 2 bases and V 7 bases, and 3 bases lay outside the gene matches. Germline V gene sequence: CDR1 MNHEY, CDR2 SVGAGI. The CDR3 region has the DNA TGTGCCAGCACCGCTAGCGGGGGGGCCTACAATGAGCAGTTCTTC. Its translation: CASTASGGAYNEQFF.

V and J are TRBV5-4 and TRBJ2-1; D not resolved. CDR1 is SGHNT and CDR2 is YYREEE in the germline V gene (reference sequence). This CDR3 has 14 residues. V was cut by 0 bases and J by 2 bases, with 6 bases left in between. CDR3 residues: CASSLDLPYNEQFF. The CDR3 DNA is TGTGCCAGCAGCTTGGACCTACCCTACAATGAGCAGTTCTTC.

The table lists this clone with a few counts. The V gene is TRBV6-5, the J gene TRBJ1-2, with 8 bases aligning to TRBD1. The CDR3 has 16 amino acids. CDR1 is MNHEY, CDR2 SVGAGI, per germline. Trimming at V came to 0 bases and at J to 4 bases, leaving 7 bases not matched to a gene. CDR3 in DNA: TGTGCCAGCAGTTACTCGGAGGGGCAGGGGGCCTATGGCTACACCTTC. Amino acids: CASSYSEGQGAYGYTF.

J is TRBJ1-5 and V is TRBV19, with TRBD1 identical over 7 bases. The CDR3 extends over 15 amino acids. CDR1 and CDR2 (germline): LNHDA, SQIVND (reference sequence). After removal of 6 bases from V and 0 bases from J, the junction contained 5 bases not matched to a gene. DNA of the CDR3: TGTGCCAGTAGGGACAGGTCCTATAGCAATCAGCCCCAGCATTTT. The encoded protein is CASRDRSYSNQPQHF.

This chain joins TRBV27 and TRBJ1-1; 11 bases match TRBD1. The CDR3 is made up of 16 amino acids. Per germline, CDR1 MNHEY and CDR2 SMNVEV (reference sequence). With 5 bases clipped from V and 4 bases from J, the junction kept 9 bases outside the gene matches. The CDR3 DNA reads TGTGCCAGCAGTCCAGGACCGGGACAGGGGGGCACTGAAGCTTTCTTT. The encoded protein is CASSPGPGQGGTEAFF.

The chain's CDR3 is CASSAIPGHILKEGDEKLFF. DNA for the CDR3: TGTGCCAGCAGCGCTATCCCGGGACACATTTTAAAAGAGGGGGATGAAAAACTGTTTTTT. The rearrangement links TRBV11-3 to TRBJ1-4, with D maybe TRBD1 (6 bases). CDR1 and CDR2 (germline): SGHNT, YENEEA. V gave up 5 bases and J gave up 6 bases, with 31 bases separating them. The CDR3 length is 20 residues.

This clone was observed once. The chain links TRBV6-5 to TRBJ2-7, with D possibly matching TRBD2 (6 bases). Trimming removed 1 base at V and 0 bases at J, with 10 bases between. The CDR3 runs 15 residues. CDR1 is MNHEY and CDR2 is SVGAGI in the germline V gene. The CDR3 DNA follows: TGTGCCAGCAGTTACTTTAGCGGACTCTCCTACGAGCAGTACTTC. Protein: CASSYFSGLSYEQYF.

This chain connects TRBV7-9 to TRBJ1-2; D unclear. Germline V gene lookup returns CDR1 SEHNR and CDR2 FQNEAQ (reference sequence). V gave up 4 bases and J gave up 4 bases, with 7 bases separating them. The CDR3 contains 12 residues. CDR3 DNA: TGTGCCAGCAGCTCCGGTGTCTATGGCTACACCTTC. Translated: CASSSGVYGYTF.

This clone was recorded a few times. The CDR3 spells CASSLIKGTEAFF. CDR3 coding DNA: TGTGCCAGCAGCTTAATTAAGGGGACTGAAGCTTTCTTT. The chain employs TRBV11-3 and TRBJ1-1, with a weak D call TRBD1 (5 bases). The length of the CDR3 is 13 residues. V dropped 2 bases and J dropped 5 bases, with 9 bases sitting between them. Germline-derived CDR1 and CDR2 are SGHNT and YENEEA.

The V call is TRBV27, the J call TRBJ1-4, with D maybe TRBD1 (5 bases). This CDR3 contains 17 residues. Trimming cost V 3 bases and J 9 bases, with 23 bases left between them. CDR1 MNHEY and CDR2 SMNVEV come from the germline V gene (reference sequence). CDR3 DNA sequence: TGTGCCAGCAGTTTCCTACCCAGGGAAGAGGTCCTGAAAAAACTGTTTTTT. Its translation: CASSFLPREEVLKKLFF.

This rearrangement joins TRBV4-1 to TRBJ2-7; 8 bases are shared with TRBD1. V was pared by 4 bases and J by 0 bases, with 5 bases of the junction left unmatched. This CDR3 comprises 15 residues. Germline V gives CDR1 MGHRA, CDR2 YSYEKL. The DNA for the CDR3 is TGCGCCAGCAGCCTCCGGGACAGGAGCTCCTACGAGCAGTACTTC. This translates into CASSLRDRSSYEQYF.

The chain combines TRBV7-9 with TRBJ1-5; D remains unclear. Trimming left V 5 bases short and J 0 bases short, with 11 bases between. The germline CDR1 and CDR2 sequences are SEHNR and FQNEAQ (reference sequence). This CDR3 is 15 amino acids long. CDR3 sequence (DNA): TGTGCCAGCAGCAACCGAGTCGATAGCAATCAGCCCCAGCATTTT. Translation gives CASSNRVDSNQPQHF.